Reported below is one T cell receptor (beta chain). Its antigen has not been determined. No base-level quality is on record; no much larger clone is a single base apart. This record comes from a study of blood T cell repertoires in COVID-19 (dated by TCRdb to between 2020 and 2021). As for the study more broadly: Samples covering the acute and convalescent phases of COVID-19 were provided by collaborators in the United States, Italy and Spain. The prospective study material was composed of cDNA or gDNA derived from T cells, B-cell-depleted T cells, or PBMCs. Subjects who had been exposed to COVID-19, were actively infected with it, or had recovered from it provided the deeply sampled blood TCRbeta repertoires that made up the dataset. The repertoires were released in a freely available public database intended as a resource for research on the immune response to SARS-CoV-2. Samples were obtained from the ongoing ImmuneRACE study (first 160 participants) and from about 1,300 subjects provided by 6 global collaborators. The sample metadata nearly always contained a de-identified subject ID, COVID-19 status, age in years and sex. HLA class I and class II types, where available, came from metadata supplied by the sample provider rather than from assay-based typing.

Based on the germline V gene, the CDR1 and CDR2 sequences are SGHTA and FQGNSA. Including cysteine and phenylalanine, the CDR3 has 15 amino acids. Only the CDR3 DNA stays, 45 bases, in frame from base 1. V and J are truncated by 4 bases and 0 bases respectively, leaving an intervening sequence of 12 bases. On the study overall, not on this receptor specifically: The quantity of clinical and demographic metadata differed by source and by participant and was supplied without curation.

The collaborating institutions used their own protocols to collect whole blood in K2EDTA tubes. For TCRbeta analysis, collaborator samples were shipped as frozen whole blood, as isolated PBMCs, or as DNA extracted from either sample type. TCRbeta CDR3 regions were amplified from genomic DNA using the immunoSEQ Assay, a bias-controlled multiplex PCR. As for how the authors treated the data: The number of nucleated cells in each sample was estimated from the amplification of reference gene primers within the assay. To quantify the absolute abundance of each unique TCRbeta CDR3 rearrangement, sequence reads were collapsed and filtered. Productive Simpson clonality was computed per sample as the square root of Simpson's diversity index over productive rearrangements. TCRdb obtained this table from immuneACCESS and retained in-frame rearrangements with V and J assigned. These tables miss some clones; where compared with another copy, unresolved V genes account for less than half of the shortfall, and the remainder is unexplained. V and J calls and clone size follow that table, whereas D and trimming were derived from the DNA. For this sample there are approximately 210,000 clones; 80% to 90% appear just once. Together, the top ten hold 0.65% to 0.85% of the sample.

The TCR sequence derives from a man between 35 and 55 years old with acute or convalescent COVID-19. The rearrangement combines TRBV7-2 with TRBJ1-1; TRBD1 is possibly the D segment (5 matching bases). The specimen sequenced was peripheral blood. CDR3 region: CASSSLGGVNTEAFF. The DNA sequence follows: TGTGCCAGCAGCTCCCTCGGGGGGGTGAACACTGAAGCTTTCTTT.